A selection of T cell receptor beta chains follows, all from one sample in a study of T-cell memory formation after mild COVID-19. TCRdb reanalysed the 5' RACE reads using MiXCR and keeps one entry per CDR3 protein. The table records 470,000 or so distinct CDR3 sequences, roughly 25% of them present only once. The sample comprised PBMCs or a T cell subset sorted from them (not recorded which). Receptors were obtained from an adult woman who had mild COVID-19 (a few samples of this study predate the infection). Cell type and time point are not known. Both conserved end residues are part of each CDR3. The order of the fields is J gene, V gene, clone size, D gene, CDR3 DNA, CDR3 protein. The D gene is left open where the match is weak. Some rows mark clone size as missing; the rest say once, few, many or name a class of expanded clone.

>TRBJ1-4|TRBV14|once|NA
TGTGCCAGCAGCCAAGATCTCGGCCTATTCGCTAATGAAAAACTGTTTTTT
CASSQDLGLFANEKLFF
>TRBJ2-2|TRBV7-9|NA|NA
TGTGCCAGCAGCTTATCGCCGTGGGAGCTGTTTTTT
CASSLSPWELFF
>TRBJ2-1|TRBV7-6|NA|TRBD2
TGTGCCAGCAGCTTGGTCGCCCGCGGGGGGGCCGGGAATGAGCAGTTCTTC
CASSLVARGGAGNEQFF
>TRBJ2-1|TRBV2|few|NA
TGTGCCAGCAGGCCAGGGCAGACCTACAATGAGCAGTTCTTC
CASRPGQTYNEQFF
>TRBJ1-1|TRBV19|NA|NA
TGTGCCAGTAGTATACCAGGACGGCTCGGGAACACTGAAGCTTTCTTT
CASSIPGRLGNTEAFF
>TRBJ1-1|TRBV6-4|NA|NA
TGTGCCAGCAGTGACTCACGGAACACTGAAGCTTTCTTT
CASSDSRNTEAFF
>TRBJ2-7|TRBV4-2|NA|TRBD1
TGTGCCAGCAGCCAAGGGTCCGTAAGGGACAGCTACTACGAGCAGTACTTC
CASSQGSVRDSYYEQYF
>TRBJ2-3|TRBV5-5|few|NA
TGTGCCAGCAGCTTGAAGTTTTTGGAGGGGACCACAGATACGCAGTATTTT
CASSLKFLEGTTDTQYF
>TRBJ2-2|TRBV5-1|many|TRBD2
TGCGCCAGCAGCTTGGCCGGCGGGAGGAACACCGGGGAGCTGTTTTTT
CASSLAGGRNTGELFF
>TRBJ2-3|TRBV29-1|NA|TRBD2
TGCAGCGTGCCGGGACTAGCGGGATCAGATACGCAGTATTTT
CSVPGLAGSDTQYF
>TRBJ1-1|TRBV7-9|many|TRBD1
TGTGCCAGCAGCTTAGGACAGGGCTTGAACACTGAAGCTTTCTTT
CASSLGQGLNTEAFF
>TRBJ1-2|TRBV12-3/TRBV12-4|few|NA
TGTGCCAGCAGCCGGGGGGAGGGGTGGAACTATGGCTACACCTTC
CASSRGEGWNYGYTF
>TRBJ2-7|TRBV15|few|TRBD2
TGTGCCACCAGCAGAGCTACGGTTGCGGGAGGACTAACCTACGAGCAGTACTTC
CATSRATVAGGLTYEQYF
>TRBJ1-2|TRBV4-3|NA|TRBD1
TGCGCCAGCAGCCAAGTTTGGGGACAGGATGGCTACACCTTC
CASSQVWGQDGYTF
>TRBJ1-1|TRBV24-1|NA|NA
TGTGCCACCAGTGTTCCCGAACGGGACACTGAAGCTTTCTTT
CATSVPERDTEAFF
>TRBJ2-5|TRBV20-1|NA|TRBD2
TGCAGTGCTAGACCCCTTAGCGGGAGGCCGGTAGGGACCCAGTACTTC
CSARPLSGRPVGTQYF
>TRBJ2-2|TRBV24-1|few|NA
TGTGCCACCAGTGATTTGTGGTGGAGTACCGGGGAGCTGTTTTTT
CATSDLWWSTGELFF
>TRBJ1-1|TRBV7-2|NA|TRBD1
TGTGCCAGCAGCCCAGGGACAGGGGGCGGTGGAACTGAAGCTTTCTTT
CASSPGTGGGGTEAFF
>TRBJ1-4|TRBV14|NA|NA
TGTGCCAGCAGCCAAGACTTTACGGCAACTAATGAAAAACTGTTTTTT
CASSQDFTATNEKLFF
>TRBJ2-1|TRBV23-1|NA|NA
TGCGCTAGCAGTCAACATGAGCAGTTCTTC
CASSQHEQFF
>TRBJ2-2|TRBV29-1|NA|NA
TGCAGCACGAGGGACGGATCTACCGGGGAGCTGTTTTTT
CSTRDGSTGELFF
>TRBJ2-5|TRBV7-6|NA|NA
TGTGCCAGCAGCTTAGGATTCGGCCGGCAAGAGACCCAGTACTTC
CASSLGFGRQETQYF
>TRBJ1-2|TRBV6-5|NA|NA
TGTGCCAGCTCCTACTCCGTGGGGGCTAGAGGCTACACCTTC
CASSYSVGARGYTF
>TRBJ1-1|TRBV5-1|NA|NA
TGCGCCAGCAGCTCCTCTCTCGGCGGCACTGAAGCTTTCTTT
CASSSSLGGTEAFF
>TRBJ2-5|TRBV9|NA|NA
TGTGCCAGCAGCCTCACAGGGTCTGGAGAGACCCAGTACTTC
CASSLTGSGETQYF
>TRBJ1-2|TRBV30|NA|TRBD1
TGTGCCTGGAGCGGACAGGTCATGTATGGCTACACCTTC
CAWSGQVMYGYTF
>TRBJ1-2|TRBV20-1|NA|NA
TGCAGTGCCCCTCTGGAGCGCTACACCTTC
CSAPLERYTF
>TRBJ2-3|TRBV5-1|NA|TRBD2
TGCGCCAGCAGCACCGGACTAGCGGGGGACCTGACTAGCACAGATACGCAGTATTTT
CASSTGLAGDLTSTDTQYF
>TRBJ2-3|TRBV4-2|few|NA
TGTGCCAGCAGCCAAGCCCTCGGACTGGCGAACACAGATACGCAGTATTTT
CASSQALGLANTDTQYF
>TRBJ2-1|TRBV18|few|NA
TGTGCCAGCTCACCTCGGACAAGTCATTTTCAGGGCAATGAGCAGTTCTTC
CASSPRTSHFQGNEQFF
>TRBJ1-5|TRBV7-3|many|NA
TGTGCCAGCAGCGGGGGGGTAGCTCCCAATCAGCCCCAGCATTTT
CASSGGVAPNQPQHF